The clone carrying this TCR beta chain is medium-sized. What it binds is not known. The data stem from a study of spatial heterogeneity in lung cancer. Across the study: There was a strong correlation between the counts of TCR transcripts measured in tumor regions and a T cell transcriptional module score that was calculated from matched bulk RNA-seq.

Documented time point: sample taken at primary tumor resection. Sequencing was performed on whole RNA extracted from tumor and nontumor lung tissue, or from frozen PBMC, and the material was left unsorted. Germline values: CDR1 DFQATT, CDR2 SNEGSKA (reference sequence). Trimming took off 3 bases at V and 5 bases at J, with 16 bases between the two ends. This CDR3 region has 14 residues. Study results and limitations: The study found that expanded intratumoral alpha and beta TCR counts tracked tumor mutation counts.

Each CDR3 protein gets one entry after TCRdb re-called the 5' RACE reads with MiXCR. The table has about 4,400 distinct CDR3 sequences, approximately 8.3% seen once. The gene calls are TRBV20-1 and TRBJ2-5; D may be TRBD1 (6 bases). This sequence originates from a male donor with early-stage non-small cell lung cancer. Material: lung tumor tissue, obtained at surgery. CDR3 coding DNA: TGCAGTGCTAGTACCGCAGGGGTTAGGGAGACCCAGTACTTC. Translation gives CSASTAGVRETQYF.